The rows below give T cell receptor beta chains drawn from one sample of a study of OX40 agonist ivuxolimab in advanced cancers. Assay: immunoSEQ multiplex PCR; the TCRdb copy retains only in-frame clones and omits some. The sample yields fewer than 140,000 clones, 90% seen once. Sequenced here: CD4+ or CD8+ T cells sorted from blood, sampled in a trial of the OX40 agonist ivuxolimab. All receptors derive from an adult with an advanced solid tumor such as melanoma, head and neck, liver or kidney cancer. Each CDR3 is given with its conserved first and last residue. The D gene is left open where the match is weak. Not every row has a clone size; where given, it reads once, few, many or a size class.

>.|.|TRBJ1-5|TRBV6-5
CASRDSGTGQPQHF
TGTGCCAGCAGGGATAGCGGGACGGGTCAGCCCCAGCATTTT
>TRBD1|.|TRBJ1-2|TRBV6-1
CASSPTGDYGYTF
TGTGCCAGCAGCCCGACAGGGGACTATGGCTACACCTTC
>.|.|TRBJ1-2|TRBV4-2
CASSQESRDGYTF
TGTGCCAGCAGCCAAGAGTCCAGGGATGGCTACACCTTC
>.|.|TRBJ2-3|TRBV5-1
CASSLRAVDGQYF
TGCGCCAGCAGCTTGAGAGCGGTCGATGGGCAGTATTTT
>.|.|TRBJ2-5|TRBV28
CASSGHRLLQETQYF
TGTGCCAGCAGTGGGCACAGGTTACTCCAAGAGACCCAGTACTTC
>TRBD2|once|TRBJ2-5|TRBV7-2
CASSRASGLVEETQYF
TGTGCCAGCAGCCGCGCCTCGGGACTAGTGGAGGAGACCCAGTACTTC
>.|.|TRBJ1-2|TRBV30
CAWSVSGARGYTF
TGTGCCTGGAGTGTGTCGGGGGCGCGTGGCTACACCTTC
>.|.|TRBJ2-2|TRBV7-2
CASKLDGPGELFF
TGTGCCAGCAAGCTTGATGGTCCCGGGGAGCTGTTTTTT
>TRBD1|.|TRBJ2-7|TRBV5-4
CASSMTGNGYEQYF
TGTGCCAGCAGCATGACAGGGAACGGCTACGAGCAGTACTTC
>.|.|TRBJ2-2|TRBV30
CAWRGGRKNTGELFF
TGTGCCTGGAGAGGTGGACGGAAGAACACCGGGGAGCTGTTTTTT
>.|.|TRBJ1-2|TRBV6-1
CASSETPAGGYTF
TGTGCCAGCAGTGAAACGCCCGCCGGGGGCTACACCTTC
>TRBD2|.|TRBJ2-1|TRBV6-4
CASSEGTSGGPSSEQFF
TGTGCCAGCAGTGAGGGGACTAGCGGGGGGCCTTCTTCTGAGCAGTTCTTC
>.|.|TRBJ2-1|TRBV5-6
CASRTRANEQFF
TGTGCCAGCAGGACTAGGGCCAATGAGCAGTTCTTC
>.|.|TRBJ1-2|TRBV30
CAWSLTPGPPTF
TGTGCCTGGAGCCTAACCCCGGGACCCCCTACCTTC
>.|.|TRBJ2-7|TRBV5-1
CASSLAGRPSYEQYF
TGCGCCAGCAGCCTGGCTGGACGGCCTTCCTACGAGCAGTACTTC
>.|.|TRBJ1-2|TRBV27
CASSPLRGGYTF
TGTGCCAGCAGCCCGCTGCGGGGCGGCTACACCTTC
>TRBD1|.|TRBJ1-5|TRBV10-3
CAISRDRGTQPQHF
TGTGCCATCAGTAGGGACAGGGGCACTCAGCCCCAGCATTTT
>TRBD1|.|TRBJ2-5|TRBV5-6
CASSLPGQQETQYF
TGTGCCAGCAGCTTGCCGGGACAGCAAGAGACCCAGTACTTC
>.|.|TRBJ2-7|TRBV20-1
CSARDYEQYF
TGCAGTGCTAGGGACTACGAGCAGTACTTC
>TRBD2|.|TRBJ2-7|TRBV7-2
CASSLALAGAAYEQYF
TGTGCCAGCAGCTTAGCACTAGCGGGGGCCGCCTACGAGCAGTACTTC
>.|few|TRBJ2-7|TRBV7-2
CASSPPPFGEQYF
TGTGCCAGCAGCCCCCCACCTTTTGGCGAGCAGTACTTC
>TRBD2|.|TRBJ2-1|TRBV5-1
CASSPRSRGAYNEQFF
TGCGCCAGCAGCCCCCGATCGCGGGGGGCTTACAATGAGCAGTTCTTC